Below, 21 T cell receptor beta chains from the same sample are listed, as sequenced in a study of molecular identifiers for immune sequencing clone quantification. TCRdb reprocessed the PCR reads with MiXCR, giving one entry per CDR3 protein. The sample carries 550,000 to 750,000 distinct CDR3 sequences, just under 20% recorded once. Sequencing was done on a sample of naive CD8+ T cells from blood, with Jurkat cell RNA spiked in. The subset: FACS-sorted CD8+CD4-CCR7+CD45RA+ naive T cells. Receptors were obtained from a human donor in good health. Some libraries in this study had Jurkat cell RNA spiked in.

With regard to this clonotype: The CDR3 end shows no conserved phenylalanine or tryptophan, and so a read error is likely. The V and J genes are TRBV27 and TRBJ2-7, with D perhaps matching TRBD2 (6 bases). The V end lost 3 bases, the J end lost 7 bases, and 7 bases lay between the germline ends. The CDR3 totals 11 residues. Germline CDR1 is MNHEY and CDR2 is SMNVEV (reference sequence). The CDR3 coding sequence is TGTGCCAGCAGTTTGGGGGGTGAGCAGTACCTC. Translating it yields CASSLGGEQYL.

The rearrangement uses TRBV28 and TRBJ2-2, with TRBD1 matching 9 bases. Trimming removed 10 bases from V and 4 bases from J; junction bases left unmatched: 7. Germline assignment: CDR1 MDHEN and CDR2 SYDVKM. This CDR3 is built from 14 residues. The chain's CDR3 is CATPGQGRTGELFF. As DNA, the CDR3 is TGTGCCACCCCGGGACAGGGTCGCACCGGGGAGCTGTTTTTT.

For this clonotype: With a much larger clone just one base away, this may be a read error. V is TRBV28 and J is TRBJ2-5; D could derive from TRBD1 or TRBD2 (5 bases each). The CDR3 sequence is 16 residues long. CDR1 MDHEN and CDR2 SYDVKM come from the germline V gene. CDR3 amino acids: CACSFGADIIQETQYF. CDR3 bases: TGTGCCTGCAGTTTCGGGGCCGACATAATCCAAGAGACCCAGTACTTC.

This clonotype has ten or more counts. CDR3 sequence: CASRYGGVTYTDTQYF. DNA for the CDR3: TGTGCCAGCCGATATGGGGGAGTGACCTACACAGATACGCAGTATTTT. The chain employs TRBV27 and TRBJ2-3; the D call may be TRBD1 or TRBD2 (5 bases each). Germline CDR1 reads MNHEY; CDR2 reads SMNVEV (reference sequence). The V end was cut by 8 bases, the J end by 2 bases, with 20 bases between. CDR3 size: 16 residues.

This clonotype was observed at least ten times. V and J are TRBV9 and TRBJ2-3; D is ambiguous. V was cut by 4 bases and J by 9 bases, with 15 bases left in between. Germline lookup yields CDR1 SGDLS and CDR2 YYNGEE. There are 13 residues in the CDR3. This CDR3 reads CASSPPSQITQYF. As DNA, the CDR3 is TGTGCCAGCAGCCCTCCGTCCCAGATAACGCAGTATTTT.

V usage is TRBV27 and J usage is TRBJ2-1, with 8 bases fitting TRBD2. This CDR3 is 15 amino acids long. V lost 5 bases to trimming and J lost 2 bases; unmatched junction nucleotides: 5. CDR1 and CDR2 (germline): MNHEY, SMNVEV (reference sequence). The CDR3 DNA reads TGTGCCAGCAGTCACGGGGGGGCCGCCTACAATGAGCAGTTCTTC. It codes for CASSHGGAAYNEQFF.

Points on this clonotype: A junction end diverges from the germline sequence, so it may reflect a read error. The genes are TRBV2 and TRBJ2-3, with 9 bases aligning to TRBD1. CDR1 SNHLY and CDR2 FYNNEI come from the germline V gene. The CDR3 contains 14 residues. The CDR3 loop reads CACSPGTGIDTQYF. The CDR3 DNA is TGTGCCTGCAGTCCCGGGACAGGGATCGATACGCAGTATTTT.

CDR3 DNA: TGCAGTGCTAGAGATACAGGGTCCTATGGCTACACCTTC. This encodes CSARDTGSYGYTF. The rearrangement uses TRBV20-1 and TRBJ1-2; D perhaps matches TRBD1 (6 bases). This CDR3 has 13 residues. Trimming left V 0 bases short and J 4 bases short, with 9 bases between. CDR1 DFQATT and CDR2 SNEGSKA come from the germline V gene (reference sequence).

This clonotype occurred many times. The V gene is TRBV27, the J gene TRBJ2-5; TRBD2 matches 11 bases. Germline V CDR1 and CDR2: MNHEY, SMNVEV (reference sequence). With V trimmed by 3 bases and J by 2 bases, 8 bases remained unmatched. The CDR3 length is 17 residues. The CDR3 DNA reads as TGTGCCAGCAGTTTTTCCTCGACTAGCGGGATTCAAGAGACCCAGTACTTC. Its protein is CASSFSSTSGIQETQYF.

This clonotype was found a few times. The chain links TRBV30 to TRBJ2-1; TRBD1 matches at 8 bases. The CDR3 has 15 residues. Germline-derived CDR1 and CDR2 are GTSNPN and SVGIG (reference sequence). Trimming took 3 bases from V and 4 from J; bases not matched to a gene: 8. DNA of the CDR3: TGTGCCTGGAGCTTCCTGCAGGGGGCTTACAATGAGCAGTTCTTC. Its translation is CAWSFLQGAYNEQFF.

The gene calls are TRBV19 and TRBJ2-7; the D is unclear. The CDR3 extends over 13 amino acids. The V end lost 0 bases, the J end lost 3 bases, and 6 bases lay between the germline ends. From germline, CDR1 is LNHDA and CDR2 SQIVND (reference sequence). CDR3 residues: CASSIDRSYEQYF. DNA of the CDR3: TGTGCCAGTAGTATAGATCGGAGCTACGAGCAGTACTTC.

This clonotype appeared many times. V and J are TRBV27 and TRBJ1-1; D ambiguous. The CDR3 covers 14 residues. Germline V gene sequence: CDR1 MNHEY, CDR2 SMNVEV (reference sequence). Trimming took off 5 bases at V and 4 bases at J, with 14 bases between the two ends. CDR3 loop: CASSPYPGSTEAFF. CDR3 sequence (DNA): TGTGCCAGCAGTCCTTACCCGGGCTCCACTGAAGCTTTCTTT.

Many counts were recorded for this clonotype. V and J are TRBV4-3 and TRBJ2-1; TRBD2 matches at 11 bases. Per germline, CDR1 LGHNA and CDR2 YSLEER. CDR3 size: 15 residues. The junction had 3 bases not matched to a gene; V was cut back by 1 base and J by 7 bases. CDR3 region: CASSQARTSGNEQFF. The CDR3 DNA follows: TGCGCCAGCAGCCAAGCCCGGACTAGCGGGAATGAGCAGTTCTTC.

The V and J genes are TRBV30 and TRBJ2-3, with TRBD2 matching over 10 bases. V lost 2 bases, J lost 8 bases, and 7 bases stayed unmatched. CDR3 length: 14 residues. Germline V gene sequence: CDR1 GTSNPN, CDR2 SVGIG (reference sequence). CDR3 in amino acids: CAWSSSGGGGTQYF. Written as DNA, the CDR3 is TGTGCCTGGAGTTCTAGCGGGGGCGGAGGTACGCAGTATTTT.

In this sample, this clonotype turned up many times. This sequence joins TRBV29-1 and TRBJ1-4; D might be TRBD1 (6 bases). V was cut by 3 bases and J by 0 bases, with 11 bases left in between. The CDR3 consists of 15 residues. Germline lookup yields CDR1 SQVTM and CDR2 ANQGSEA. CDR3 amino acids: CSVDYGTTTNEKLFF. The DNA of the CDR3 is TGCAGCGTTGACTACGGGACAACAACTAATGAAAAACTGTTTTTT.

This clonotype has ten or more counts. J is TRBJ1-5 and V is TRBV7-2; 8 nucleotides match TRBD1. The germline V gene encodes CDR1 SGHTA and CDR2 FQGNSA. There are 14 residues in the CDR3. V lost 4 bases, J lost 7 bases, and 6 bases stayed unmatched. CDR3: CASSYTGGPQPQHF. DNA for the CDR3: TGTGCCAGCAGCTATACAGGGGGTCCACAGCCCCAGCATTTT.

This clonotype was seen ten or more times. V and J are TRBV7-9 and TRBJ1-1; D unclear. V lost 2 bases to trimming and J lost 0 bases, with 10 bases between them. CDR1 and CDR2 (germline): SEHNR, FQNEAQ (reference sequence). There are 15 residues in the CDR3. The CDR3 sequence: CASSLPKGLNTEAFF. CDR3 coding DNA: TGTGCCAGCAGCTTACCTAAGGGCCTGAACACTGAAGCTTTCTTT.

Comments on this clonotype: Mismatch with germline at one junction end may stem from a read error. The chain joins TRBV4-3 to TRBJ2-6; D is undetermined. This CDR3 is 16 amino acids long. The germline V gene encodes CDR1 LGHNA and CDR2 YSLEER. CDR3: CASGQEWRSGANVLTF. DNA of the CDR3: TGCGCCAGCGGCCAAGAGTGGCGATCTGGGGCCAACGTCCTGACTTTC.

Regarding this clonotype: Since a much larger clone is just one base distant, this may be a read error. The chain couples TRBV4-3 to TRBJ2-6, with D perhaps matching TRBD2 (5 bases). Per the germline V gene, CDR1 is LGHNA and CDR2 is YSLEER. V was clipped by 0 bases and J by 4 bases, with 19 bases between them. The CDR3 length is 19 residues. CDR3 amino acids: CASSQESWAEALGANVLTF. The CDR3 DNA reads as TGCGCCAGCAGCCAAGAGAGTTGGGCGGAGGCCTTGGGGGCCAACGTCCTGACTTTC.

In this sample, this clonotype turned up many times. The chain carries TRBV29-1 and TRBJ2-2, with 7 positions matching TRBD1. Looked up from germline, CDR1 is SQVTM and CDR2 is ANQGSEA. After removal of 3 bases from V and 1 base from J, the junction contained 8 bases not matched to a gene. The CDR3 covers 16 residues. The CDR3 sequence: CSVELKRTGNTGELFF. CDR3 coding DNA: TGCAGCGTTGAGTTAAAAAGGACAGGGAACACCGGGGAGCTGTTTTTT.

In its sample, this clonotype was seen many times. CDR3 in amino acids: CASSYSTVDGANVLTF. The CDR3 DNA is TGTGCCAGCAGTTACTCCACCGTGGACGGGGCCAACGTCCTGACTTTC. V usage is TRBV6-2 or TRBV6-3 and J usage is TRBJ2-6; D call uncertain. V lost 0 bases and J 4 bases, leaving 10 bases between the germline ends. The CDR3 contains 16 residues. CDR1 MNHEY and CDR2 SVGEGT come from the germline V gene.